The 21 T cell receptor beta chains listed next were all sequenced from one sample in a study of cytomegalovirus exposure and HLA in healthy donors. The repertoire was sequenced with immunoSEQ multiplex PCR; TCRdb's copy has only in-frame clones and lacks some. The table shows 130,000 or so clones, with approximately 81% occurring only once. The sequenced sample was PBMCs. The receptors originated from a woman aged 25-40 years in good health and CMV-seronegative.

The chain carries TRBV21-1 and TRBJ1-5. TRBV21-1 counts as a pseudogene. CDR3 length: 13 amino acids. The DNA of the CDR3 is TGTGCCAGCGGGGGGATCGGCAATCAGCCCCAGCATTTT. Translation: CASGGIGNQPQHF.

The genes are TRBV29-1 and TRBJ2-5; TRBD2 is a possible D gene (8 bases). Trimming shortened V by 6 bases and J by 5 bases, and 19 bases separated the two germline ends. Germline assignment: CDR1 SQVTM and CDR2 ANQGSEA. The length of the CDR3 is 14 residues. The CDR3 here is CSVTGGGQLETQYF. The CDR3, as DNA: TGCAGCGTCACGGGAGGGGGCCAGCTGGAGACCCAGTACTTC.

This chain connects TRBV19 to TRBJ2-6; D is perhaps TRBD1 (5 bases). Trimming removed 2 bases at V and 2 bases at J, with 19 bases between. Germline loops: CDR1 LNHDA, CDR2 SQIVND (reference sequence). This CDR3 contains 19 residues. The CDR3 loop is CASSIRGMVDQPGANVLTF. The CDR3 DNA sequence: TGTGCCAGTAGTATAAGGGGCATGGTAGACCAACCTGGGGCCAACGTCCTGACTTTC.

The rearrangement joins TRBV5-6 to TRBJ2-2, with TRBD1 matching over 7 bases. Germline assignment: CDR1 SGHDT and CDR2 YYEEEE. This CDR3 spans 15 amino acids. Trimming removed 2 bases from V and 7 bases from J; junction bases left unmatched: 8. This CDR3 is CASSFRQGRVGELFF. CDR3 nucleotides: TGTGCCAGCAGCTTCAGACAGGGTCGGGTCGGGGAGCTGTTTTTT. Filled out from reference TRBV5-6 and TRBJ2-2, the complete variable domain reads DAGVTQSPTHLIKTRGQQVTLRCSPKSGHDTVSWYQQALGQGPQFIFQYYEEEERQRGNFPDRFSGHQFPNYSSELNVNALLLGDSALYLCASSFRQGRVGELFFGEGSRLTVL.

The chain has TRBV5-1 and TRBJ2-5; TRBD1 agrees at 11 bases. V was clipped by 4 bases and J by 3 bases; unmatched bases: 8. Looked up from germline, CDR1 is SGHRS and CDR2 is YFSETQ. The CDR3 contains 16 residues. CDR3 in DNA: TGCGCCAGCAGCACCCGGACAGGGGGCGTTGAAGAGACCCAGTACTTC. Translation: CASSTRTGGVEETQYF.

The V call is TRBV5-1, the J call TRBJ1-6, with a possible D match to TRBD1 (6 bases). The CDR3 covers 15 residues. V lost 0 bases and J 6 bases, leaving 10 bases between the germline ends. Germline values: CDR1 SGHRS, CDR2 YFSETQ. The CDR3 spells CASSLEGRGNSPLHF. In DNA form, the CDR3 reads TGCGCCAGCAGCTTGGAAGGCAGGGGTAATTCACCCCTCCACTTT.

J is TRBJ2-5 and V is TRBV19; D perhaps matches TRBD1 (6 bases). V lost 1 base and J lost 4, with 13 bases in between. Germline V gene sequence: CDR1 LNHDA, CDR2 SQIVND (reference sequence). This CDR3 is 15 amino acids long. Here the CDR3 reads CASSIGTGLGETQYF. Written as DNA, the CDR3 is TGTGCCAGTAGTATAGGCACAGGGCTAGGAGAGACCCAGTACTTC.

The CDR3 DNA follows: TGTGCCAGCTCACTACCACCACTGCCTCACTCTGGAAACACCATATATTTT. Translation: CASSLPPLPHSGNTIYF. The V call is TRBV18, the J call TRBJ1-3; no firm D call. V was clipped by 4 bases and J by 0 bases, with 16 bases between them. The germline V gene encodes CDR1 KGHSH and CDR2 LQKENI. The CDR3 is 17 amino acids.

V is TRBV4-1 and J is TRBJ2-3; D is possibly TRBD2 (5 bases). Between the trimmed V and J ends, which lost 3 bases and 1 base, there was a span of 23 bases. The CDR3 has 19 amino acids. Germline values: CDR1 MGHRA, CDR2 YSYEKL. The DNA for the CDR3 is TGCGCCAGCAGCCAGGACCCTCGAACTAGTTCGGAGGGCACAGATACGCAGTATTTT. This sequence encodes CASSQDPRTSSEGTDTQYF.

The CDR3: CASRLGTANTGELFF. CDR3 nucleotide sequence: TGTGCCAGCAGGCTCGGGACAGCAAACACCGGGGAGCTGTTTTTT. The rearrangement links TRBV2 to TRBJ2-2; TRBD1 matches 7 bases. Trimming removed 6 bases from V and 2 bases from J; junction bases left unmatched: 6. Germline values: CDR1 SNHLY, CDR2 FYNNEI. CDR3 length: 15 amino acids.

V is TRBV6-5 and J is TRBJ1-1; maybe TRBD1 (6 bases). This CDR3 is built from 15 residues. The V end lost 0 bases, the J end lost 3 bases, and 11 bases lay between the germline ends. Germline CDR1 and CDR2: MNHEY and SVGAGI. CDR3 coding DNA: TGTGCCAGCAGTTACTCGCGGGGGGCGGACACTGAAGCTTTCTTT. Translating it yields CASSYSRGADTEAFF.

The genes are TRBV7-2 and TRBJ2-3; D unresolved. Trimming took 0 bases from V and 5 from J, leaving 9 bases between them. The CDR3 is 14 amino acids. Germline V gene data show CDR1 as SGHTA and CDR2 as FQGNSA. CDR3 bases: TGTGCCAGCAGCTTAGCCCACCGAGGAGATACGCAGTATTTT. Amino acid sequence: CASSLAHRGDTQYF.

The rearrangement uses TRBV6-1 and TRBJ2-3; the match to TRBD2 covers 10 bases. Germline V gene data show CDR1 as MNHNS and CDR2 as SASEGT. The CDR3 length is 15 residues. V gave up 7 bases and J gave up 2 bases; unmatched junction bases: 6. The DNA of the CDR3 is TGTGCCAGCACTAAACTAGCGGGGCACACAGATACGCAGTATTTT. Protein: CASTKLAGHTDTQYF.

The chain recombines TRBV11-3 with TRBJ2-7; 8 nucleotides agree with TRBD1. CDR3 length: 15 residues. Germline V gene data show CDR1 as SGHNT and CDR2 as YENEEA. V trimming: 5 bases; J trimming: 2 bases; junction bases outside the gene matches: 8. The CDR3: CASSPTTGATYEQYF. The CDR3 DNA is TGTGCCAGCAGCCCGACGACAGGGGCGACCTACGAGCAGTACTTC.

The chain joins TRBV27 to TRBJ1-5; D unclear. The V end lost 1 base, the J end lost 0 bases, and 4 bases lay between the germline ends. The CDR3 runs to 14 residues. Looked up from germline, CDR1 is MNHEY and CDR2 is SMNVEV (reference sequence). CDR3 amino acids: CASSLFGSNQPQHF. The CDR3 DNA follows: TGTGCCAGCAGTTTATTCGGTAGCAATCAGCCCCAGCATTTT.

This rearrangement joins TRBV9 to TRBJ1-4; 8 bases agree with TRBD1. The CDR3 consists of 21 residues. J gave up 14 bases and V 8 bases, and 38 bases lay outside the gene matches. Germline V gene data show CDR1 as SGDLS and CDR2 as YYNGEE. As DNA, the CDR3 is TGTGCCAGTAGGGGACTCGACAGGGGTACAGGGGCTCAAAGAGGTAGAAGAGTGCTGTTTTTT. Translating it yields CASRGLDRGTGAQRGRRVLFF.

This clone was counted a few times. The rearrangement joins TRBV9 to TRBJ1-2; 7 nucleotides agree with TRBD1. The CDR3 extends over 16 amino acids. Germline trimming cut 0 bases from V and 4 bases from J; bases unmatched to any gene: 9. The germline V gene has CDR1 SGDLS and CDR2 YYNGEE. The CDR3 nucleotides are TGTGCCAGCAGCGTAGATCCGGCGGGACAGCTCTATGGCTACACCTTC. Amino acid sequence: CASSVDPAGQLYGYTF.

This chain links TRBV9 with TRBJ2-3, with TRBD1 identical over 8 bases. This CDR3 has 18 residues. The junction had 22 bases not matched to a gene; V was cut back by 4 bases and J by 9 bases. Per the germline V gene, CDR1 is SGDLS and CDR2 is YYNGEE. The CDR3 is CASSNDPGGQEHFATQYF. The CDR3 DNA reads TGTGCCAGCAGCAACGACCCCGGGGGACAGGAACACTTTGCCACGCAGTATTTT.

The chain couples TRBV30 to TRBJ1-5, with a weak D call TRBD1 (5 bases). CDR1 GTSNPN and CDR2 SVGIG come from the germline V gene (reference sequence). This CDR3 comprises 15 residues. V lost 1 base, J lost 0 bases, and 10 bases lay in between. CDR3 amino acids: CAWSEGFYSNQPQHF. In DNA form, the CDR3 reads TGTGCCTGGAGTGAGGGGTTTTATAGCAATCAGCCCCAGCATTTT.

This sequence joins TRBV7-9 and TRBJ2-1; possibly TRBD2 for D (6 bases). There are 14 residues in the CDR3. The V and J ends lost 5 bases and 7 bases respectively, with 15 bases between them. CDR1 and CDR2 (germline): SEHNR, FQNEAQ (reference sequence). The CDR3, as DNA: TGTGCCAGCAGCCCCGGGCAGGGACTGAATGAGCAGTTCTTC. Its translation is CASSPGQGLNEQFF.

CDR3 bases: TGTGCCAGCAGCTCCAGGGCCCAATGGGGCTACACCTTC. Its protein product is CASSSRAQWGYTF. The gene calls are TRBV5-4 and TRBJ1-2; possible D gene TRBD1, 5 bases. V lost 3 bases and J 8 bases, leaving 14 bases between the germline ends. The CDR3 consists of 13 residues. CDR1 SGHNT and CDR2 YYREEE come from the germline V gene (reference sequence).